This TCR beta chain was identified in a study of T cell clonality in common variable immunodeficiency. Study-level points and caveats: The cause of increased CVID clonality remains unclear without subpopulation sequencing.

This CDR3 is built from 15 residues. The J segment lost 4 bases and the V segment lost 1 base, leaving 5 bases of the junction unmatched. CDR1 and CDR2 (germline): SGHRS, YFSETQ. This clone was observed many times. Its specificity is not known. The read finishes 3 residues shy of the CDR3 end, and the germline J gene is used to complete it. Blood samples were heparinized, about 5 to 9 ml per donor. Method: immunoSEQ multiplex PCR; TCRdb's copy keeps in-frame clones and lacks some. This sample carries tens of thousands of clones, none of them present only once. This receptor was obtained from a person between 18 and 75 years old in good health. The genes are TRBV5-1 and TRBJ2-7; 10 positions agree with TRBD1. Sequences were obtained from peripheral blood mononuclear cells. CDR3 DNA, as far as it was read: TGCGCCAGCAGCTTGATACGACAGGGGGCATACGAG. This translates into CASSLIRQGAYE. Given in full, the CDR3 is CASSLIRQGAYEQYF.